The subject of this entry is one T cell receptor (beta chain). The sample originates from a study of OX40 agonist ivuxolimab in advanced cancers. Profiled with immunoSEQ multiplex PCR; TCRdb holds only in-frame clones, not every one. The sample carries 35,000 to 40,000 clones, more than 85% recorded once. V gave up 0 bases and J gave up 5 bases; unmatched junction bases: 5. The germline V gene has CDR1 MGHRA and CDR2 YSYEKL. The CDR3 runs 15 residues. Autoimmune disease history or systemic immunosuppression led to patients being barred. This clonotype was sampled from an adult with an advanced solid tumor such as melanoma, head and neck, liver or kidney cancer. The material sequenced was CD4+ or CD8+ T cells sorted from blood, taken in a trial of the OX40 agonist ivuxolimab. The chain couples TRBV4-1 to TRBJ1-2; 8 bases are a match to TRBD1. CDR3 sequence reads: CASSQEQGAYYGYTF. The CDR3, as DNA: TGCGCCAGCAGCCAAGAGCAGGGGGCGTATTATGGCTACACCTTC.